A single sample is the source of the 7 T cell receptor beta chains below, sequenced in a study of cytomegalovirus exposure and HLA in healthy donors (dated by TCRdb to between 2016 and 2019). The library was prepared using the immunoSEQ multiplex PCR assay. In its TCRdb copy, this immuneACCESS table keeps in-frame sequences only and misses some clones. Where compared with another copy, unresolved V genes explain less than half of these, and the others have no known cause. This sample comprises 150,000 to 200,000 clones, around 81% of them detected only once. The ten biggest clones cover 2% to 2.5% of the sample. Input material: PBMCs. The origin of the receptors is a man younger than 45 in good health and CMV-seropositive.

The chain employs TRBV29-1 and TRBJ2-7; D possibly corresponds to TRBD1 (6 bases). This CDR3 contains 12 residues. The V and J ends lost 7 bases and 1 base respectively, with 11 bases between them. Germline lookup yields CDR1 SQVTM and CDR2 ANQGSEA. The CDR3 region is CSALTGSYEQYF. The CDR3 nucleotides are TGCAGCGCTTTGACAGGTTCCTACGAGCAGTACTTC.

The chain has TRBV7-2 and TRBJ2-2, with TRBD2 identical over 10 bases. Germline V gene lookup returns CDR1 SGHTA and CDR2 FQGNSA. The V segment lost 5 bases and the J segment 2 bases; nucleotides outside the gene matches: 5. The length of the CDR3 is 16 residues. CDR3 sequence: CASSSSGGPNTGELFF. In DNA, the CDR3 is TGTGCCAGCAGCAGTAGCGGGGGGCCCAACACCGGGGAGCTGTTTTTT.

The V call is TRBV19, the J call TRBJ2-1, with TRBD2 matching 9 bases. In germline, CDR1 is LNHDA, CDR2 SQIVND (reference sequence). V lost 6 bases, J lost 9 bases, and 9 bases stayed unmatched. CDR3 length: 14 residues. The CDR3 bases are TGTGCCAGTAGCCCGGGACTAGCTTCTGGTGAGCAGTTCTTC. This codes for CASSPGLASGEQFF.

The chain uses TRBV19 and TRBJ2-3; D remains unclear. The V and J ends lost 2 bases and 4 bases respectively, with 7 bases between them. Germline CDR1 reads LNHDA; CDR2 reads SQIVND (reference sequence). The CDR3 spans 13 residues. CDR3 bases: TGTGCCAGTAGTATAACCTACGCAGATACGCAGTATTTT. Encoded protein: CASSITYADTQYF.

This clone was observed a single time. The chain couples TRBV7-2 to TRBJ1-2; 7 bases fit TRBD1. The CDR3 has 14 amino acids. The germline gives CDR1 SGHTA, CDR2 FQGNSA. Trimming cost V 4 bases and J 4 bases; bases outside gene matches: 6. The CDR3 coding sequence is TGTGCCAGCAGCTCCCCCACAGGGGTCTATGGCTACACCTTC. Translating it yields CASSSPTGVYGYTF.

V usage is TRBV27 and J usage is TRBJ1-5, with 7 bases matching TRBD1. Germline values: CDR1 MNHEY, CDR2 SMNVEV (reference sequence). This CDR3 region has 15 residues. V lost 5 bases and J lost 1; bases outside the gene matches: 5. This CDR3 reads CASSPRGQSNQPQHF. The CDR3, as DNA: TGTGCCAGCAGTCCACGGGGACAGAGCAATCAGCCCCAGCATTTT.

The chain recombines TRBV6-1 with TRBJ2-7; the match to TRBD1 covers 8 bases. The ends lost 4 bases at V and 5 bases at J; junction bases unmatched: 10. The CDR3 is 15 amino acids. CDR1 is MNHNS, CDR2 SASEGT, per germline. The CDR3 region is CASSAETGVVNEQYF. CDR3 nucleotide sequence: TGTGCCAGCAGTGCAGAGACAGGGGTGGTAAACGAGCAGTACTTC.